These 11 T cell receptor beta chains came from one sample sequenced in a study of regulatory T cells in long-lasting Graves disease. As for time point: persistent/refractory GD, antithyroid drugs over 5 years with positive TRAb. Following extraction of RNA from PBMCs, that RNA was used to make the TCR library. Arm-PCR of CDR3 regions and iRepertoire HTBI primers were the basis on which TCR beta libraries were built. Each CDR3 protein gets one entry after TCRdb re-called the multiplex PCR reads with MiXCR. The sample shows fewer than 600,000 distinct CDR3 sequences, less than 25% of them seen only once. Material: peripheral blood mononuclear cells (PBMCs), obtained when the disease was refractory, from a patient treated with antithyroid drugs. The source is a female donor with Graves disease.

At least ten counts were recorded for this clonotype. The CDR3 is CASSGGLAGVPYEQYF. The DNA for the CDR3 is TGTGCCAGCAGCGGGGGACTAGCGGGGGTCCCCTACGAGCAGTACTTC. This chain links TRBV7-2 with TRBJ2-7; 14 bases are shared with TRBD2. Looked up from germline, CDR1 is SGHTA and CDR2 is FQGNSA. The CDR3 runs 16 residues. Trimming cost V 5 bases and J 2 bases; bases outside gene matches: 5.

This clonotype has ten or more counts. J is TRBJ2-7 and V is TRBV7-9, with D possibly TRBD2 on 6 matching bases. The germline gives CDR1 SEHNR, CDR2 FQNEAQ (reference sequence). This CDR3 is 14 amino acids long. The germline V and J ends were trimmed by 2 bases and 0 bases, with 8 bases remaining between them. CDR3 DNA: TGTGCCAGCAGCTTATGGGAGGACTCCTACGAGCAGTACTTC. This encodes CASSLWEDSYEQYF.

The chain is built from TRBV3-1 and TRBJ1-5; 7 bases are a match to TRBD1. Looked up from germline, CDR1 is LGHDT and CDR2 is YNNKEL (reference sequence). The CDR3 is made up of 15 amino acids. The V and J ends lost 5 bases and 5 bases, in that order; junction bases with no gene match: 9. The CDR3 nucleotides are TGTGCCAGCAGCAAAGGGGACAGACCCTATCAGCCCCAGCATTTT. Its protein product is CASSKGDRPYQPQHF.

The sample holds many counts of this clonotype. This chain joins TRBV28 and TRBJ2-1, with TRBD2 identical over 10 bases. CDR3 length: 14 amino acids. Germline V gives CDR1 MDHEN, CDR2 SYDVKM. Trimming took 4 bases from V and 7 from J; bases not matched to a gene: 4. The CDR3 nucleotides are TGTGCCAGCAGTTCAGCGGGAGGGCAAAATGAGCAGTTCTTC. Its protein product is CASSSAGGQNEQFF.

V usage is TRBV6-2 or TRBV6-3 and J usage is TRBJ1-3, with 8 bases identical to TRBD1. Per germline, CDR1 MNHEY and CDR2 SVGEGT. This CDR3 has 16 residues. V lost 0 bases, J lost 4 bases, and 5 bases stayed unmatched. In nucleotides, the CDR3 is TGTGCCAGCAGTTACTCCTCGACAGGGGCCGGAAACACCATATATTTT. As protein: CASSYSSTGAGNTIYF.

This clonotype was recorded many times. V is TRBV27 and J is TRBJ2-5; perhaps TRBD2 as D (5 bases). V was trimmed by 4 bases and J by 1 base, leaving 7 bases between them. The CDR3 length is 13 residues. Germline values: CDR1 MNHEY, CDR2 SMNVEV (reference sequence). The CDR3 DNA is TGTGCCAGCAGTTCTACTAGCCAAGAGACCCAGTACTTC. Its translation is CASSSTSQETQYF.

This clonotype was seen a few times. V gene TRBV7-2 combines with J gene TRBJ1-6, with 7 bases fitting TRBD1. Germline V gene data show CDR1 as SGHTA and CDR2 as FQGNSA. CDR3 length equals 15 residues. V lost 5 bases, J lost 6 bases, and 7 bases stayed unmatched. The CDR3 coding sequence is TGTGCCAGCAGCCCGGGAGGGACAGCTAATTCACCCCTCCACTTT. Translating it yields CASSPGGTANSPLHF.

The V call is TRBV6-5, the J call TRBJ2-1; possibly TRBD1 or TRBD2 for D (5 bases each). Deletions cut 2 bases from V and 7 bases from J, with 18 bases between. This CDR3 spans 16 amino acids. CDR1 MNHEY and CDR2 SVGAGI come from the germline V gene. The CDR3 DNA reads TGTGCCAGCAGTTACCGACTGGGACGGAATGAGAATGAGCAGTTCTTC. Residues: CASSYRLGRNENEQFF.

This clonotype was counted only a few times. J is TRBJ1-3 and V is TRBV7-2; D unresolved. CDR1 SGHTA and CDR2 FQGNSA come from the germline V gene. V gave up 0 bases and J gave up 0 bases, with 9 bases separating them. This CDR3 is 16 amino acids long. In DNA, the CDR3 is TGTGCCAGCAGCTTAGCAGGGCCGCTCTCTGGAAACACCATATATTTT. The encoded protein is CASSLAGPLSGNTIYF.

This clonotype came up many times. V is TRBV6-1 and J is TRBJ2-3, with a possible D match to TRBD1 (6 bases). Germline CDR1 reads MNHNS; CDR2 reads SASEGT. Deletions cut 6 bases from V and 8 bases from J, with 18 bases between. This CDR3 region has 14 residues. CDR3 in amino acids: CASRKGTRGATQYF. CDR3 sequence (DNA): TGTGCCAGCAGAAAGGGGACAAGGGGAGCTACGCAGTATTTT.

This clonotype has a handful of counts. The rearrangement links TRBV25-1 to TRBJ1-5; weak D call: TRBD1 (6 bases). The CDR3 is made up of 14 amino acids. Trimming took off 6 bases at V and 6 bases at J, with 15 bases between the two ends. CDR1 MGHDK and CDR2 SYGVNS come from the germline V gene. The CDR3 reads CASSPAGAGQPQHF. The CDR3 region has the DNA TGTGCCAGCAGCCCCGCAGGGGCCGGTCAGCCCCAGCATTTT.